The 18 T cell receptor beta chains presented below share a single source sample, sequenced in a study of CD8+ T cells in alopecia areata. As for treatment: oral pan-JAK inhibitor, 5-10 mg twice daily. Following RNA extraction, reverse transcription yielded cDNA that acted as the sequencing template. Profiled with immunoSEQ multiplex PCR; TCRdb holds only in-frame clones, not every one. The table lists over 85,000 clones, 60% to 75% of them singletons, with roughly 15% in the top ten. The sequencing here drew on CD8+ T cells sorted from blood, taken at week 4, from a patient treated with tofacitinib. These receptors came from a human donor with alopecia areata.

This chain links TRBV5-4 with TRBJ2-1; no clear D gene. The V end was cut by 0 bases, the J end by 0 bases, with 4 bases between. The CDR3 totals 14 residues. Germline loops: CDR1 SGHNT, CDR2 YYREEE (reference sequence). The CDR3: CASSLGASYNEQFF. The CDR3 nucleotides are TGTGCCAGCAGCTTGGGAGCCTCCTACAATGAGCAGTTCTTC. The full variable domain, its missing parts supplied by reference TRBV5-4 and TRBJ2-1, is ETGVTQSPTHLIKTRGQQVTLRCSSQSGHNTVSWYQQALGQGPQFIFQYYREEENGRGNFPPRFSGLQFPNYSSELNVNALELDDSALYLCASSLGASYNEQFFGPGTRLTVL.

V and J are TRBV28 and TRBJ2-1; D gene ambiguous. The CDR3 is made up of 16 amino acids. Germline loops: CDR1 MDHEN, CDR2 SYDVKM. The V gene lost 4 bases and the J gene lost 0 bases, with 13 bases spanning the gap. CDR3 residues: CASSSHDASSYNEQFF. CDR3 coding DNA: TGTGCCAGCAGTTCCCACGACGCCAGCTCCTACAATGAGCAGTTCTTC.

The chain employs TRBV5-1 and TRBJ2-3, with no clear D. The CDR3 is made up of 15 amino acids. Trimming shortened V by 4 bases and J by 2 bases, and 14 bases separated the two germline ends. The germline V gene has CDR1 SGHRS and CDR2 YFSETQ. The CDR3 coding sequence is TGCGCCAGCAGCCTTCCTGGAGAATACACAGATACGCAGTATTTT. Encoded protein: CASSLPGEYTDTQYF.

The gene calls are TRBV5-6 and TRBJ1-1; weak D call: TRBD1 (5 bases). The CDR3 has 15 residues. V lost 1 base, J lost 0 bases, and 10 bases lay in between. CDR1 is SGHDT and CDR2 is YYEEEE in the germline V gene. The CDR3 nucleotides read TGTGCCAGCAGCTTGAGTCAGGGATTGAACACTGAAGCTTTCTTT. As protein: CASSLSQGLNTEAFF.

This rearrangement joins TRBV19 to TRBJ1-2; D is unclear. This CDR3 has 13 amino acids. CDR1 and CDR2 from the germline V gene are LNHDA and SQIVND (reference sequence). V was trimmed by 7 bases and J by 3 bases, leaving 12 bases between them. The CDR3 DNA follows: TGTGCCAGTACCACGGACCTCTACTATGGCTACACCTTC. It encodes CASTTDLYYGYTF.

This clone was seen a few times. The CDR3 DNA sequence: TGTGCCAGCAGCCCAATCGGGGCCTACAATGAGCAGTTCTTC. Residues: CASSPIGAYNEQFF. This chain uses TRBV13 with TRBJ2-1; a possible D gene is TRBD2 (5 bases). There are 14 residues in the CDR3. Germline values: CDR1 PRHDT, CDR2 FYEKMQ (reference sequence). Trimming left V 5 bases short and J 2 bases short, with 10 bases between.

The chain has TRBV4-1 and TRBJ2-2; D remains unclear. This CDR3 is built from 13 residues. Trimming pared 4 bases from V and 3 bases from J, leaving 6 bases between. Germline CDR1 is MGHRA and CDR2 is YSYEKL. CDR3 DNA: TGCGCCAGCAGCCCCTCATACACCGGGGAGCTGTTTTTT. Translating it yields CASSPSYTGELFF.

The rearrangement links TRBV30 to TRBJ2-7; D may be TRBD2 (5 bases). Germline V gene lookup returns CDR1 GTSNPN and CDR2 SVGIG (reference sequence). CDR3 length equals 16 residues. V lost 3 bases to trimming and J lost 2 bases, with 20 bases between them. The CDR3 DNA sequence: TGTGCCTGGAGCGGAGGTGTACAAGTAGTAACCTACGAGCAGTACTTC. Translating it yields CAWSGGVQVVTYEQYF.

The chain has TRBV2 and TRBJ1-1; D unclear. The CDR3 consists of 13 residues. Looked up from germline, CDR1 is SNHLY and CDR2 is FYNNEI. CDR3 sequence reads: CAISVRGGTEAFF. The CDR3 DNA reads as TGTGCTATCTCCGTGCGCGGAGGCACTGAAGCTTTCTTT.

V is TRBV4-2 and J is TRBJ2-1; 10 bases align to TRBD1. The J segment lost 8 bases and the V segment lost 1 base, leaving 8 bases of the junction unmatched. The CDR3 length is 16 residues. The germline V gene has CDR1 LGHNA and CDR2 YNFKEQ. This CDR3 reads CASSQGRDRGGDEQFF. The DNA of the CDR3 is TGTGCCAGCAGCCAAGGGCGGGACAGGGGAGGGGATGAGCAGTTCTTC.

The J gene is TRBJ2-3, the V gene TRBV27; D is undetermined. Germline CDR1 MNHEY, CDR2 SMNVEV (reference sequence). The CDR3 extends over 13 amino acids. The V and J ends lost 3 bases and 5 bases respectively, with 9 bases between them. The CDR3 bases are TGTGCCAGCAGTTTCCGGGCCGGAGATACGCAGTATTTT. This gives the protein CASSFRAGDTQYF.

J is TRBJ1-2 and V is TRBV9; D call uncertain. Germline V CDR1 and CDR2: SGDLS, YYNGEE. CDR3 length equals 16 residues. V was clipped by 0 bases and J by 5 bases, with 17 bases between them. CDR3 in amino acids: CASSVASYSPRYGYTF. The CDR3 DNA reads as TGTGCCAGCAGCGTAGCGAGCTACAGTCCTAGGTATGGCTACACCTTC.

This clone was recorded once. This chain uses TRBV27 with TRBJ2-3; maybe TRBD2 (6 bases). This CDR3 contains 15 residues. Germline CDR1 MNHEY, CDR2 SMNVEV (reference sequence). Trimming shortened V by 6 bases and J by 0 bases, and 13 bases separated the two germline ends. The CDR3 sequence: CASRGLGKSTDTQYF. CDR3 nucleotides: TGTGCCAGCAGGGGACTGGGAAAAAGCACAGATACGCAGTATTTT.

This clone was picked up one time. The chain couples TRBV9 to TRBJ2-7, with TRBD2 matching over 7 bases. Trimming cost V 1 base and J 3 bases; bases outside gene matches: 7. CDR1 is SGDLS and CDR2 is YYNGEE in the germline V gene. The CDR3 has 15 residues. The CDR3 region is CASSVSGERGYEQYF. Here the CDR3 DNA reads TGTGCCAGCAGCGTAAGCGGGGAGAGGGGCTACGAGCAGTACTTC.

The rearrangement links TRBV5-8 to TRBJ2-7; TRBD1 is a possible D gene (6 bases). CDR3 size: 12 residues. V dropped 3 bases and J dropped 5 bases, with 9 bases sitting between them. Germline CDR1 SGHTS, CDR2 YDEGEE. The CDR3 DNA is TGTGCCAGCAGCTGGGGGCGGAACGAGCAGTACTTC. It is translated as CASSWGRNEQYF.

The V gene is TRBV27, the J gene TRBJ2-4, with 8 bases identical to TRBD2. CDR3 length: 15 amino acids. The germline gives CDR1 MNHEY, CDR2 SMNVEV (reference sequence). J was trimmed by 2 bases and V by 6 bases; bases with no gene match: 6. CDR3 nucleotides: TGTGCCAGCAGCTCCAATAGCGGGACCAAAAACATTCAGTACTTC. Protein: CASSSNSGTKNIQYF.

This clone was detected only a few times. The V gene is TRBV11-2, the J gene TRBJ1-2; TRBD1 might be the D (5 bases). The CDR3 covers 12 residues. Trimming stripped 5 bases from V and 4 bases from J, with 8 bases between. Germline CDR1 reads SGHAT; CDR2 reads FQNNGV. CDR3 amino acids: CASSQDSYGYTF. DNA for the CDR3: TGTGCCAGCAGCCAAGACAGCTATGGCTACACCTTC.

This chain connects TRBV27 to TRBJ2-6; D is uncertain. Germline CDR1 reads MNHEY; CDR2 reads SMNVEV (reference sequence). Trimming shortened V by 1 base and J by 2 bases, and 12 bases separated the two germline ends. The CDR3 sequence is 17 residues long. The chain's CDR3 is CASSLFVGSPGANVLTF. The CDR3 DNA follows: TGTGCCAGCAGTTTATTCGTCGGGTCTCCTGGGGCCAACGTCCTGACTTTC.